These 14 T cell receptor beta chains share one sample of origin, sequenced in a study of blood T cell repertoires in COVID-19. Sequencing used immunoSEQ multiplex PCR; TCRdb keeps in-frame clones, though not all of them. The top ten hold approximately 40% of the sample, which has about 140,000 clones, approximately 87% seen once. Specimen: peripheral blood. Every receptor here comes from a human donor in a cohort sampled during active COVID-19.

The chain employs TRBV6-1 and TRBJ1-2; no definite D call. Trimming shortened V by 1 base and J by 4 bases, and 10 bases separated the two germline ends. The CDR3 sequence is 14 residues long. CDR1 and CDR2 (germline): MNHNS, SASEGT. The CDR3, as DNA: TGTGCCAGCAGTGAAGTCGGTTCTCTCTATGGCTACACCTTC. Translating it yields CASSEVGSLYGYTF.

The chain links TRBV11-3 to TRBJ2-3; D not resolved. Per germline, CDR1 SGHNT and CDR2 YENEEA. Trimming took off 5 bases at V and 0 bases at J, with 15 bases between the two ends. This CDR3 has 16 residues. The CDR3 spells CASSQRSGASTDTQYF. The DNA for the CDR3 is TGTGCCAGCAGCCAACGATCGGGTGCTAGCACAGATACGCAGTATTTT.

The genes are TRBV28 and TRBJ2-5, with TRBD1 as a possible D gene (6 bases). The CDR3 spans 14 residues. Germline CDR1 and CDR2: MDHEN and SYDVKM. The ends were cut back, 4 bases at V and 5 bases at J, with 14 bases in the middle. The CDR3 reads CASSSLRGRETQYF. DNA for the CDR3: TGTGCCAGCAGTTCCCTCAGGGGCCGGGAGACCCAGTACTTC.

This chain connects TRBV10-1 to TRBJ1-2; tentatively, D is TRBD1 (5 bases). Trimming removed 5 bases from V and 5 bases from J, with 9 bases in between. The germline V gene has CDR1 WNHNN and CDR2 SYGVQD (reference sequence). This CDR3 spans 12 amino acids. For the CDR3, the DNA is TGCGCCAGCAGTCGCCAGGGATATGGCTACACCTTC. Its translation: CASSRQGYGYTF.

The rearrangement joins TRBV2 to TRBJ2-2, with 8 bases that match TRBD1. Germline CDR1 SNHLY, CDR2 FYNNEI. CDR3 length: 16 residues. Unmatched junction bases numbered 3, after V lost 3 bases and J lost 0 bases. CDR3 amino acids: CASSETGAANTGELFF. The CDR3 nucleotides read TGTGCCAGCAGTGAGACAGGGGCGGCGAACACCGGGGAGCTGTTTTTT.

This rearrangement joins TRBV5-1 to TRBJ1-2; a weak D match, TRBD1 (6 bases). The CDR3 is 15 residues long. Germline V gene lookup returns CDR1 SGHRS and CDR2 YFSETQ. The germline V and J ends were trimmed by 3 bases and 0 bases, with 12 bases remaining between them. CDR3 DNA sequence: TGCGCCAGCAGCTCCGGACAGCGCACTAACTATGGCTACACCTTC. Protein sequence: CASSSGQRTNYGYTF.

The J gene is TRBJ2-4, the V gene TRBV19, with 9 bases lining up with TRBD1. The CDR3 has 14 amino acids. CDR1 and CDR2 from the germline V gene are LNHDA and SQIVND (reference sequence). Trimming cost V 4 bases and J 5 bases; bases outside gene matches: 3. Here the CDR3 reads CASSRTGVENIQYF. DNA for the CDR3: TGTGCCAGTAGTAGGACAGGGGTTGAAAACATTCAGTACTTC. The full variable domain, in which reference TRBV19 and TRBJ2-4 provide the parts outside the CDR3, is DGGITQSPKYLFRKEGQNVTLSCEQNLNHDAMYWYRQDPGQGLRLIYYSQIVNDFQKGDIAEGYSVSREKKESFPLTVTSAQKNPTAFYLCASSRTGVENIQYFGAGTRLSVL.

CDR3 sequence reads: CASSTRGTTNTEAFF. The CDR3 coding sequence is TGTGCCAGTAGTACCCGAGGGACAACGAACACTGAAGCTTTCTTT. The chain recombines TRBV19 with TRBJ1-1; TRBD1 is a possible D gene (6 bases). Trimming took 4 bases from V and 1 from J, leaving 13 bases between them. Germline CDR1 and CDR2: LNHDA and SQIVND (reference sequence). There are 15 residues in the CDR3.

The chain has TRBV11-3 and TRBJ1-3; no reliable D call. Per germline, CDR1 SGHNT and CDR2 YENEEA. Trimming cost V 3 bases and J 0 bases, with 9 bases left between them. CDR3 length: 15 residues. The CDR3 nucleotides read TGTGCCAGCAGCTTCTACTCCCACTCTGGAAACACCATATATTTT. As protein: CASSFYSHSGNTIYF.

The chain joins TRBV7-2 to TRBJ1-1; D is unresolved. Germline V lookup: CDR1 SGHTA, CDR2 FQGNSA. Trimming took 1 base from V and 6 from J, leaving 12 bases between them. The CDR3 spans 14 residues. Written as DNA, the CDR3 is TGTGCCAGCAGCTTAGGAGGGAGTCGCGCTGAAGCTTTCTTT. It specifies CASSLGGSRAEAFF.

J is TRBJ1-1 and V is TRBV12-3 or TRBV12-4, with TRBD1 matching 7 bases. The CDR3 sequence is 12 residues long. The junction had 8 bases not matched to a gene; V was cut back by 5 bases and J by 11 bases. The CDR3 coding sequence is TGTGCCAGCAGTCAAGGACAGGCAAAGGCTTTCTTT. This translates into CASSQGQAKAFF.

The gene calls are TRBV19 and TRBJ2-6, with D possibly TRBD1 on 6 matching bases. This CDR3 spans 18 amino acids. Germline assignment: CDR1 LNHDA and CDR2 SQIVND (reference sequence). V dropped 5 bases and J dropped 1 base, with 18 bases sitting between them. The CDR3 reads CASSVIQGVVSGANVLTF. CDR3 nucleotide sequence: TGTGCCAGTAGTGTCATACAGGGCGTCGTGTCTGGGGCCAACGTCCTGACTTTC.

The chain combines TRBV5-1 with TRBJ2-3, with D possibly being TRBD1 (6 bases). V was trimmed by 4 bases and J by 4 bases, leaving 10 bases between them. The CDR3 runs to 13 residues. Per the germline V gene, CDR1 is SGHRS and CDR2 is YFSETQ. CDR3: CASSTQGPDTQYF. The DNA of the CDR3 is TGCGCCAGCAGCACACAGGGCCCAGATACGCAGTATTTT.

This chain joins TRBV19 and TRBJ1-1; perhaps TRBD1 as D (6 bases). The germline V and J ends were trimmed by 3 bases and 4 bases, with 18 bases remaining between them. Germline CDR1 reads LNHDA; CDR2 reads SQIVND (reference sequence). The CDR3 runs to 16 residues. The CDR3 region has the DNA TGTGCCAGTAGTATCCCAGGACAGCCTGGGAGCACTGAAGCTTTCTTT. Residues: CASSIPGQPGSTEAFF.